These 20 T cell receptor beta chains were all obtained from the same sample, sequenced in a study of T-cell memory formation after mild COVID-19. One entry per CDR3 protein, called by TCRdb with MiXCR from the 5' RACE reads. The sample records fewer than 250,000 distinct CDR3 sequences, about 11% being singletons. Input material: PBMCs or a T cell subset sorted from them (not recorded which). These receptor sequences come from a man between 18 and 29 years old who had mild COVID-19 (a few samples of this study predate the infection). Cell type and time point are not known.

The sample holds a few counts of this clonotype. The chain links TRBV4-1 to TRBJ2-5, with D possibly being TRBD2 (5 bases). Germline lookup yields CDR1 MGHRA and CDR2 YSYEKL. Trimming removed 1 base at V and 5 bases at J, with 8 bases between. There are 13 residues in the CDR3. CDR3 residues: CASSQGTRETQYF. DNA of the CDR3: TGCGCCAGCAGCCAAGGGACTCGGGAGACCCAGTACTTC.

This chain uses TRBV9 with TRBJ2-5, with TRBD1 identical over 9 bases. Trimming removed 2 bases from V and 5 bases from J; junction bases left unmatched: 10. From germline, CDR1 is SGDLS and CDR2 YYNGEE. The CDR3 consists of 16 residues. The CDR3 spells CASSVAGTGNGETQYF. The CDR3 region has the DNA TGTGCCAGCAGCGTCGCCGGGACAGGGAATGGGGAGACCCAGTACTTC.

This chain's CDR3 is CASSFEGLPPEAFF. The CDR3 DNA is TGTGCCAGCAGTTTCGAGGGTCTCCCCCCCGAAGCTTTCTTT. J is TRBJ1-1 and V is TRBV28; D not resolved. Between the trimmed V and J ends, which lost 3 bases and 8 bases, there was a span of 16 bases. The CDR3 has 14 amino acids. Germline CDR1 is MDHEN and CDR2 is SYDVKM.

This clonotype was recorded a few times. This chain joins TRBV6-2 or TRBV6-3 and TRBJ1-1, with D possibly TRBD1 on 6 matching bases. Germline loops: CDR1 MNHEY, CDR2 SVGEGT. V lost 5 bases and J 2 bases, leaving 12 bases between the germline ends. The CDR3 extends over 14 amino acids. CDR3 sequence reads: CASSPPGQNTEAFF. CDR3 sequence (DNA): TGTGCCAGCAGTCCCCCGGGACAAAACACTGAAGCTTTCTTT.

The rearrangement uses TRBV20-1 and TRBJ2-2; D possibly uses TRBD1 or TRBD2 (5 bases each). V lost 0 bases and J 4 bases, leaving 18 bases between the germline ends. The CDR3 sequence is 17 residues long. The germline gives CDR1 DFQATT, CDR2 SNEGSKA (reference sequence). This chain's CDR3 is CSARDPVVGAGTGELFF. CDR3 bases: TGCAGTGCTAGAGATCCCGTTGTCGGGGCGGGCACCGGGGAGCTGTTTTTT.

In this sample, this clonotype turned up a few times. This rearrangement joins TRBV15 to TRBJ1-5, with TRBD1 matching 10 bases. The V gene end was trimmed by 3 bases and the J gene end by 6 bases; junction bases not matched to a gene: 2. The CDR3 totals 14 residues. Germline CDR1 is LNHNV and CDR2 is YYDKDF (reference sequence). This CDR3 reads CATSSRDRGQPQHF. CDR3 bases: TGTGCCACCAGCAGCAGGGACAGGGGTCAGCCCCAGCATTTT.

The CDR3 DNA is TGCGCCAGCAGCGATGAGGCGGGGGCCGGGACTGAAGCTTTCTTT. Its translation: CASSDEAGAGTEAFF. The chain employs TRBV5-1 and TRBJ1-1; possible D gene TRBD1, 6 bases. Per the germline V gene, CDR1 is SGHRS and CDR2 is YFSETQ. CDR3 length equals 15 residues. V shed 4 bases and J shed 5 bases, with 18 bases lying between them. Based on the CDR3 plus reference TRBV5-1 and TRBJ1-1, the full variable domain is KAGVTQTPRYLIKTRGQQVTLSCSPISGHRSVSWYQQTPGQGLQFLFEYFSETQRNKGNFPGRFSGRQFSNSRSEMNVSTLELGDSALYLCASSDEAGAGTEAFFGQGTRLTVV.

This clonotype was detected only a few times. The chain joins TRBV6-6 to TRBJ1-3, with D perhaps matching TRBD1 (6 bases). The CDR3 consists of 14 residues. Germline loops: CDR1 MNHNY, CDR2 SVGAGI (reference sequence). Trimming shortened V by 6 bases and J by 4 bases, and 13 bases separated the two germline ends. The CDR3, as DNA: TGTGCCAGCAGAGAACAGGGAGGCGGAAACACCATATATTTT. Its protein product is CASREQGGGNTIYF.

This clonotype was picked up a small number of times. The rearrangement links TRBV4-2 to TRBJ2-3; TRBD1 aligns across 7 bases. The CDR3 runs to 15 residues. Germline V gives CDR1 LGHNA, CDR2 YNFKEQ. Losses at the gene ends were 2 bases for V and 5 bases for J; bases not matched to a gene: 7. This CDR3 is CASSQKTGNQDTQYF. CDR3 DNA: TGTGCCAGCAGCCAAAAGACAGGGAACCAAGATACGCAGTATTTT.

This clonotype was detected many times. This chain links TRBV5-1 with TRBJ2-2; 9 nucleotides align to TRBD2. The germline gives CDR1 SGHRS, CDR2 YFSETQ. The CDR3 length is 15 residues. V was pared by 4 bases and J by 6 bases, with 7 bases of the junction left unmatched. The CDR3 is CASSRSGGLPGELFF. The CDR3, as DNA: TGCGCCAGCAGCCGAAGCGGGGGGCTGCCCGGGGAGCTGTTTTTT.

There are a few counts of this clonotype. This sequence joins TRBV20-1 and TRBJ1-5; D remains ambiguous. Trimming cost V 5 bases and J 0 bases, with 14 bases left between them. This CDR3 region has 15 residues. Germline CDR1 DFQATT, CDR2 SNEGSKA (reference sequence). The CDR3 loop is CSAHKGAGSNQPQHF. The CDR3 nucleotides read TGCAGTGCTCACAAGGGCGCGGGTAGCAATCAGCCCCAGCATTTT.

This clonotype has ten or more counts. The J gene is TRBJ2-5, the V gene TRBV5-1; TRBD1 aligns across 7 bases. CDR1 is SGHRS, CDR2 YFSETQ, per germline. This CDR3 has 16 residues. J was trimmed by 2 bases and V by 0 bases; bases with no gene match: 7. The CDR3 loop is CASSLAGTATQETQYF. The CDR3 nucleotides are TGCGCCAGCAGCTTGGCCGGGACAGCGACTCAAGAGACCCAGTACTTC.

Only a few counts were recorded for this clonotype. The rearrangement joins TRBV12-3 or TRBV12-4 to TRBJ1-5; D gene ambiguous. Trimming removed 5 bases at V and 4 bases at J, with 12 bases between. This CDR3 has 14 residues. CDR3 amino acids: CASSDGRSNQPQHF. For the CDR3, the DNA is TGTGCCAGCAGTGATGGGAGGTCTAATCAGCCCCAGCATTTT.

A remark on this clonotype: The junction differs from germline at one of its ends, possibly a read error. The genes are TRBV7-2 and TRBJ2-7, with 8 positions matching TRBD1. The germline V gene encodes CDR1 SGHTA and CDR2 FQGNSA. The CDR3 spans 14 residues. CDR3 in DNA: TGTGCCAGCAGCTTTGCTCCTAACCCGGGACAGGAGAGCTTC. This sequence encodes CASSFAPNPGQESF.

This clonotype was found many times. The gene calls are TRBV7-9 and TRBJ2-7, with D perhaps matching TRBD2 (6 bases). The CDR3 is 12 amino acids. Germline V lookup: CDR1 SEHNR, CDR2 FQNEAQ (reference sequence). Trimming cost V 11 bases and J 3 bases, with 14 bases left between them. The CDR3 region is CASGQGGYEQYF. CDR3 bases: TGTGCCTCAGGGCAGGGAGGCTACGAGCAGTACTTC.

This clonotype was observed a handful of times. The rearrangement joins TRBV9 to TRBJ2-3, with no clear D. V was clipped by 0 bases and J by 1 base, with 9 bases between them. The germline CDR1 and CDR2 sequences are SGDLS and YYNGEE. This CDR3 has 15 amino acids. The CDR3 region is CASSVAGLGTDTQYF. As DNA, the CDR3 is TGTGCCAGCAGCGTAGCTGGGTTGGGCACAGATACGCAGTATTTT. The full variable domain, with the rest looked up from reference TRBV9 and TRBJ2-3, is DSGVTQTPKHLITATGQRVTLRCSPRSGDLSVYWYQQSLDQGLQFLIQYYNGEERAKGNILERFSAQQFPDLHSELNLSSLELGDSALYFCASSVAGLGTDTQYFGPGTRLTVL.

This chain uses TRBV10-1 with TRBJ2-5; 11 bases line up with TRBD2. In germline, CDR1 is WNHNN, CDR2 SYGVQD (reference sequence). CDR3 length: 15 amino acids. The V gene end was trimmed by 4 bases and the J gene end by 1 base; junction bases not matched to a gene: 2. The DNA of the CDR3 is TGCGCCAGCAGTGGCGGACTAGCGGGCCAAGAGACCCAGTACTTC. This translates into CASSGGLAGQETQYF.

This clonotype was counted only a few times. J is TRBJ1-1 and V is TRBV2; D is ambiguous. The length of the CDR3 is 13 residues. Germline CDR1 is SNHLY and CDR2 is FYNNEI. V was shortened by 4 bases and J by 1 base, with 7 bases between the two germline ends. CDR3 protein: CASSAGANTEAFF. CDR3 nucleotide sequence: TGTGCCAGCAGTGCGGGAGCGAACACTGAAGCTTTCTTT.

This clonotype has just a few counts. The DNA for the CDR3 is TGCAGTGCAAGGAACAGGGTGGGGAACACTGAAGCTTTCTTT. As protein: CSARNRVGNTEAFF. This chain uses TRBV20-1 with TRBJ1-1; D may be TRBD1 (6 bases). The CDR3 consists of 14 residues. Trimming removed 6 bases from V and 1 base from J, with 15 bases in between. Per germline, CDR1 DFQATT and CDR2 SNEGSKA (reference sequence).

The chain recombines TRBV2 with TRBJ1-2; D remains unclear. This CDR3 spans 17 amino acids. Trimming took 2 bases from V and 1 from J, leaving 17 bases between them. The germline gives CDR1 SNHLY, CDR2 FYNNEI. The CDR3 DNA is TGTGCCAGCAGTGAAAATAGGCGGGATGACCTTAACTATGGCTACACCTTC. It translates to CASSENRRDDLNYGYTF.